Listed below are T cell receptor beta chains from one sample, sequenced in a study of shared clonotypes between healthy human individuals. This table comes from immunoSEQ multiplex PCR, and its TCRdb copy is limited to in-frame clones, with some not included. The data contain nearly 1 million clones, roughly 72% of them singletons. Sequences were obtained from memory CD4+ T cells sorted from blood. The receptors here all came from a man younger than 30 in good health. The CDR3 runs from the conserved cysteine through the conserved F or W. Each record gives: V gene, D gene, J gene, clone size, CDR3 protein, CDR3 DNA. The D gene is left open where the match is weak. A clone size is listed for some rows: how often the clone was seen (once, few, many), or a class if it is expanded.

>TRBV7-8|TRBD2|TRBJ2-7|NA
CASSPLAGGTEQYF
TGTGCCAGCAGCCCGCTAGCGGGAGGGACCGAGCAGTACTTC
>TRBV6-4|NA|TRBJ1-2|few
CASSDSSREFGYTF
TGTGCCAGCAGTGACTCGAGCAGGGAATTTGGCTACACCTTC
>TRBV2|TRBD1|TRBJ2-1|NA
CASSLYPGQVDNEQFF
TGTGCCAGCAGTCTATACCCGGGACAGGTTGACAATGAGCAGTTCTTC
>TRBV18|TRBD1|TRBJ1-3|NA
CASSLTDRPDTIYF
TGTGCCAGCTCACTTACGGACAGGCCCGACACCATATATTTT
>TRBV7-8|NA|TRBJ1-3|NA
CASSLEGRIRDTIYF
TGTGCCAGCAGCTTAGAGGGGAGGATTAGAGACACCATATATTTT
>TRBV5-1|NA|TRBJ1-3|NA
CASSPGQRYISGNTIYF
TGCGCCAGCAGCCCCGGACAGAGATATATCTCTGGAAACACCATATATTTT
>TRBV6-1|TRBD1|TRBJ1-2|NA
CASIVPGGFGYTF
TGTGCCAGCATCGTACCAGGGGGCTTTGGCTACACCTTC
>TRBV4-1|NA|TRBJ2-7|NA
CASSQVPGVISEQYF
TGCGCCAGCAGCCAAGTCCCGGGAGTGATCTCCGAGCAGTACTTC
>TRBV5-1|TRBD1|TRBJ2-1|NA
CASRGLGQGADNEQFF
TGCGCCAGCAGGGGACTTGGACAGGGGGCGGATAATGAGCAGTTCTTC
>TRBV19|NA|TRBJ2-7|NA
CASSIQGWSSYEQYF
TGTGCCAGTAGTATTCAAGGGTGGAGCTCCTACGAGCAGTACTTC
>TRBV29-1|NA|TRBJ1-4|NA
CSVAGTGNEKLFF
TGCAGCGTTGCCGGGACGGGCAATGAAAAACTGTTTTTT
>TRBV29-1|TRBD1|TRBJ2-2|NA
CSVRQGADTGELFF
TGCAGCGTACGACAGGGAGCGGACACCGGGGAGCTGTTTTTT
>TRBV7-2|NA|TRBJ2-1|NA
CASLGRQNNEQFF
TGTGCCAGCCTGGGACGTCAAAACAATGAGCAGTTCTTC
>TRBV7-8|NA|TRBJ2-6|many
CASRPAGPGGANVLTF
TGTGCCAGCAGGCCGGCAGGGCCGGGCGGGGCCAACGTCCTGACTTTC
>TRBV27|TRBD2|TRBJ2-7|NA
CATRLASNPRQYF
TGTGCCACCCGACTAGCGTCAAATCCCCGCCAGTACTTC
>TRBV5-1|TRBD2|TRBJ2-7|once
CASNWEGPTYEQYF
TGCGCCAGCAACTGGGAGGGGCCTACCTACGAGCAGTACTTC